This T cell receptor beta chain is from a study of read filtering for tumor transcriptome and immune sequencing. Many counts were recorded for this clonotype. No antigen is known for it. Molecular barcoded adaptors covering alpha/delta and beta/gamma chains were used on roughly 400 ng RNA. TCRdb recomputed calls from the reads with MiXCR, one row per CDR3 protein. The sample lists about 130,000 distinct CDR3 sequences, 10% to 15% occurring once. Study-wide points: Dropping single-read clonotypes raised IR-seq and RNA-seq shared-clonotype correlation. Sorted CD138-negative bone marrow cells were not purified T cells.

Germline CDR1 reads KGHSH; CDR2 reads LQKENI. The CDR3 extends over 12 amino acids. V shed 8 bases and J shed 3 bases, with 9 bases lying between them. V is TRBV18 and J is TRBJ2-3; no clear D gene. This TCR was sampled from a donor aged 40 or over with multiple myeloma. The sample comprised a population of CD138-negative cells sorted from bone marrow. CDR3 coding DNA: TGTGCCAGCAGTTACTCGACAGATACGCAGTATTTT. Translated: CASSYSTDTQYF.